These 29 T cell receptor beta chains share one sample of origin, sequenced in a study of CD8 T cells in Susac syndrome. Reverse transcription of roughly 0.5 to 1 ug RNA was carried out with random hexamers. TCRdb itself ran the immunoSEQ multiplex PCR reads through MiXCR, one entry per CDR3 protein. Altogether about 300,000 distinct CDR3 sequences are present, approximately 91% being singletons, with the ten largest covering 0.18%. The sequenced sample consisted of CD8+ T cells from PBMCs. The receptors come from a human donor with multiple sclerosis.

The chain employs TRBV28 and TRBJ2-2; the match to TRBD1 covers 8 bases. V was pared by 10 bases and J by 6 bases, with 7 bases of the junction left unmatched. In germline, CDR1 is MDHEN, CDR2 SYDVKM. CDR3 length: 13 residues. CDR3 amino acids: CATQGQEAGELFF. For the CDR3, the DNA is TGTGCCACCCAGGGACAGGAGGCCGGGGAGCTGTTTTTT.

V and J are TRBV4-1 and TRBJ2-6, with unresolved D. Trimming cost V 4 bases and J 5 bases, with 6 bases left between them. The CDR3 sequence is 13 residues long. CDR1 is MGHRA, CDR2 YSYEKL, per germline. The CDR3 loop reads CASSPLWANVLTF. As DNA, the CDR3 is TGCGCCAGCAGCCCCCTCTGGGCCAACGTCCTGACTTTC.

The chain is built from TRBV10-3 and TRBJ2-4, with D possibly being TRBD1 (6 bases). The V gene lost 5 bases and the J gene lost 0 bases, with 8 bases spanning the gap. Germline values: CDR1 ENHRY, CDR2 SYGVKD. The CDR3 covers 14 residues. The CDR3 sequence: CAISPGQAKNIQYF. The CDR3 DNA reads as TGTGCCATCAGTCCGGGACAAGCCAAAAACATTCAGTACTTC.

The CDR3 reads CSVWSGGTTDTQYF. Written as DNA, the CDR3 is TGCAGCGTTTGGAGCGGGGGGACCACAGATACGCAGTATTTT. The V call is TRBV29-1, the J call TRBJ2-3, with TRBD2 matching over 9 bases. Germline values: CDR1 SQVTM, CDR2 ANQGSEA. Losses at the gene ends were 5 bases for V and 2 bases for J; bases not matched to a gene: 5. The length of the CDR3 is 14 residues.

The J gene is TRBJ2-7, the V gene TRBV20-1, with a weak D call TRBD2 (7 bases). This CDR3 is 16 amino acids long. CDR1 and CDR2 (germline): DFQATT, SNEGSKA (reference sequence). Trimming took 0 bases from V and 3 from J, leaving 18 bases between them. CDR3 coding DNA: TGCAGTGCTAGAGATGGGGGCGGGAGTGGCGGCTACGAGCAGTACTTC. As protein: CSARDGGGSGGYEQYF.

This clonotype was seen only a few times. This chain connects TRBV18 to TRBJ2-7; TRBD2 might be the D (6 bases). The CDR3 has 14 amino acids. Germline V gene sequence: CDR1 KGHSH, CDR2 LQKENI. Trimming shortened V by 0 bases and J by 0 bases, and 6 bases separated the two germline ends. CDR3 in amino acids: CASSPPGSSYEQYF. CDR3 in DNA: TGTGCCAGCTCACCACCCGGGAGCTCCTACGAGCAGTACTTC.

This clonotype has a handful of counts. The rearrangement joins TRBV6-2 or TRBV6-3 to TRBJ1-5; D is uncertain. Trimming stripped 1 base from V and 4 bases from J, with 5 bases between. Germline CDR1 is MNHEY and CDR2 is SVGEGT. The CDR3 loop spans 13 amino acids. CDR3 sequence reads: CASSYFPNQPQHF. The DNA for the CDR3 is TGTGCCAGCAGTTACTTCCCTAATCAGCCCCAGCATTTT.

This chain joins TRBV2 and TRBJ2-3; TRBD2 might be the D (5 bases). The V gene lost 8 bases and the J gene lost 4 bases, with 16 bases spanning the gap. The germline V gene has CDR1 SNHLY and CDR2 FYNNEI. The CDR3 loop spans 14 amino acids. Written as DNA, the CDR3 is TGTGCCAGCGGCGGAGAGGGTTGGGCAGATACGCAGTATTTT. Its protein product is CASGGEGWADTQYF.

The genes are TRBV19 and TRBJ2-7; TRBD1 aligns across 9 bases. Germline V CDR1 and CDR2: LNHDA, SQIVND (reference sequence). V was clipped by 8 bases and J by 2 bases; unmatched bases: 1. The CDR3 totals 12 residues. The CDR3 DNA reads as TGTGCCAGTGGGACAGGGCCCTACGAGCAGTACTTC. Translation: CASGTGPYEQYF.

This clonotype has a handful of counts. The CDR3 DNA follows: TGTGCCAGCAGTGAAGTAGCAGCGGCCCTTTCCTACGAGCAGTACTTC. This gives the protein CASSEVAAALSYEQYF. This chain uses TRBV6-1 with TRBJ2-7; possibly TRBD2 for D (5 bases). The CDR3 contains 16 residues. V was clipped by 1 base and J by 1 base, with 14 bases between them. Germline CDR1 is MNHNS and CDR2 is SASEGT.

The V gene is TRBV24-1, the J gene TRBJ2-3; D call uncertain. Trimming took 5 bases from V and 2 from J, leaving 10 bases between them. Germline CDR1 and CDR2: KGHDR and SFDVKD. The CDR3 is 14 residues long. Written as DNA, the CDR3 is TGTGCCACCAGTGGAATCGCCCCCACAGATACGCAGTATTTT. Its protein is CATSGIAPTDTQYF.

V is TRBV29-1 and J is TRBJ2-1; 14 nucleotides agree with TRBD2. From germline, CDR1 is SQVTM and CDR2 ANQGSEA. There are 15 residues in the CDR3. V lost 2 bases, J lost 7 bases, and 4 bases stayed unmatched. The CDR3 bases are TGCAGCGTTGAACCAAGACTAGCGGGAGGGAATGAGCAGTTCTTC. Protein: CSVEPRLAGGNEQFF.

A few counts support this clonotype. The genes are TRBV27 and TRBJ2-2, with D unresolved. The V gene lost 2 bases and the J gene lost 0 bases, with 10 bases spanning the gap. The CDR3 runs 16 residues. Per the germline V gene, CDR1 is MNHEY and CDR2 is SMNVEV (reference sequence). As DNA, the CDR3 is TGTGCCAGCAGTTTAATCCAGTTCGCGAACACCGGGGAGCTGTTTTTT. This translates into CASSLIQFANTGELFF.

The chain carries TRBV4-1 and TRBJ2-7; D is undetermined. The CDR3 has 17 residues. Trimming shortened V by 0 bases and J by 3 bases, and 18 bases separated the two germline ends. CDR1 MGHRA and CDR2 YSYEKL come from the germline V gene. CDR3 loop: CASSQEVVAASFYEQYF. CDR3 DNA: TGCGCCAGCAGCCAAGAGGTAGTGGCAGCCTCGTTCTACGAGCAGTACTTC.

V and J are TRBV14 and TRBJ2-1, with D perhaps matching TRBD1 or TRBD2 (5 bases each). Germline lookup yields CDR1 SGHDN and CDR2 FVKESK. Trimming cost V 0 bases and J 8 bases, with 11 bases left between them. The CDR3 covers 14 residues. CDR3 region: CASSQEQVGDEQFF. The CDR3 DNA sequence: TGTGCCAGCAGCCAAGAACAGGTGGGGGATGAGCAGTTCTTC.

The rearrangement uses TRBV2 and TRBJ2-7; D not resolved. V was clipped by 3 bases and J by 3 bases, with 27 bases between them. CDR3 length: 19 amino acids. Germline V gene lookup returns CDR1 SNHLY and CDR2 FYNNEI. For the CDR3, the DNA is TGTGCCAGCAGTGACCCAATGGGTTGGGCCGGCGAACCCCTCTACGAGCAGTACTTC. It yields the protein CASSDPMGWAGEPLYEQYF.

The chain couples TRBV7-8 to TRBJ2-7; 12 nucleotides agree with TRBD2. The CDR3 spans 17 residues. The germline gives CDR1 SGHVS, CDR2 FQNEAQ. With V trimmed by 1 base and J by 2 bases, 6 bases remained unmatched. CDR3 bases: TGTGCCAGCAGCTTAGTCCCTAGCGGGGGGGTTCCCTACGAGCAGTACTTC. It encodes CASSLVPSGGVPYEQYF.

The chain has TRBV7-6 and TRBJ2-7; a weak D match, TRBD1 (5 bases). The CDR3 spans 16 residues. The ends were cut back, 1 base at V and 3 bases at J, with 16 bases in the middle. The germline V gene encodes CDR1 SGHVS and CDR2 FNYEAQ. The CDR3 reads CASSLDPRGLGYEQYF. The DNA for the CDR3 is TGTGCCAGCAGCTTAGACCCAAGGGGTCTAGGCTACGAGCAGTACTTC. Variable domain in full (rest from reference TRBV7-6 and TRBJ2-7): GAGVSQSPRYKVTKRGQDVALRCDPISGHVSLYWYRQALGQGPEFLTYFNYEAQQDKSGLPNDRFSAERPEGSISTLTIQRTEQRDSAMYRCASSLDPRGLGYEQYFGPGTRLTVT.

The V call is TRBV24-1, the J call TRBJ2-7, with 8 bases matching TRBD2. Trimming removed 5 bases from V and 4 bases from J; junction bases left unmatched: 9. This CDR3 region has 15 residues. Germline V lookup: CDR1 KGHDR, CDR2 SFDVKD. CDR3 in amino acids: CATSANSGNAYEQYF. For the CDR3, the DNA is TGTGCCACCAGTGCCAATAGCGGGAACGCTTACGAGCAGTACTTC.

The chain carries TRBV27 and TRBJ2-5, with TRBD1 as a possible D gene (5 bases). The CDR3 loop spans 18 amino acids. V dropped 5 bases and J dropped 2 bases, with 24 bases sitting between them. The germline CDR1 and CDR2 sequences are MNHEY and SMNVEV (reference sequence). The CDR3 sequence is CASSPLGVLGPGQETQYF. CDR3 in DNA: TGTGCCAGCAGTCCGCTAGGGGTCCTGGGTCCGGGTCAAGAGACCCAGTACTTC.

This clonotype has a handful of counts. V usage is TRBV29-1 and J usage is TRBJ2-2, with a possible D match to TRBD2 (5 bases). Trimming took off 8 bases at V and 5 bases at J, with 15 bases between the two ends. From germline, CDR1 is SQVTM and CDR2 ANQGSEA. This CDR3 spans 13 amino acids. The CDR3 DNA follows: TGCAGCATCTCGGACTCGTATACCGGGGAGCTGTTTTTT. This codes for CSISDSYTGELFF.

This clonotype was recorded once. V gene TRBV7-6 combines with J gene TRBJ2-7; possibly TRBD1 for D (5 bases). The CDR3 totals 17 residues. The germline V gene encodes CDR1 SGHVS and CDR2 FNYEAQ. V dropped 1 base and J dropped 3 bases, with 19 bases sitting between them. Here the CDR3 reads CASSLEVRQWDYYEQYF. The DNA for the CDR3 is TGTGCCAGCAGCTTAGAAGTCCGACAGTGGGATTACTACGAGCAGTACTTC. The whole variable domain, remainder taken from reference TRBV7-6 and TRBJ2-7, is GAGVSQSPRYKVTKRGQDVALRCDPISGHVSLYWYRQALGQGPEFLTYFNYEAQQDKSGLPNDRFSAERPEGSISTLTIQRTEQRDSAMYRCASSLEVRQWDYYEQYFGPGTRLTVT.

This clonotype was seen more than once but under ten times. The chain combines TRBV6-1 with TRBJ2-5, with 7 bases aligning to TRBD1. From germline, CDR1 is MNHNS and CDR2 SASEGT. There are 14 residues in the CDR3. V was pared by 3 bases and J by 0 bases, with 1 base of the junction left unmatched. This CDR3 is CASSDRGYQETQYF. The DNA of the CDR3 is TGTGCCAGCAGTGACAGGGGGTACCAAGAGACCCAGTACTTC.

In nucleotides, the CDR3 is TGTGCCAGCAGCCGGGACAGAACTCTTGCAACTAATGAAAAACTGTTTTTT. Protein: CASSRDRTLATNEKLFF. The rearrangement uses TRBV14 and TRBJ1-4; 7 nucleotides match TRBD1. CDR1 is SGHDN, CDR2 FVKESK, per germline. CDR3 length: 17 amino acids. J gave up 0 bases and V 4 bases, and 8 bases lay outside the gene matches.

In DNA, the CDR3 is TGTGCCAGCAGCCCACCAGGGACAGTGGTGAACACCGGGGAGCTGTTTTTT. Amino acids: CASSPPGTVVNTGELFF. The rearrangement uses TRBV7-2 and TRBJ2-2, with 7 bases matching TRBD1. Unmatched junction bases numbered 10, after V lost 5 bases and J lost 1 base. The germline CDR1 and CDR2 sequences are SGHTA and FQGNSA. CDR3 length equals 17 residues.

The chain is built from TRBV7-9 and TRBJ2-7; D may correspond to TRBD1 or TRBD2 (5 bases each). V was pared by 7 bases and J by 1 base, with 11 bases between. Germline CDR1 and CDR2: SEHNR and FQNEAQ (reference sequence). This CDR3 is 13 amino acids long. In DNA, the CDR3 is TGTGCCAGCAATGAGGGACCATCCTACGAGCAGTACTTC. Its protein is CASNEGPSYEQYF.

The chain is built from TRBV6-2 or TRBV6-3 and TRBJ2-3; 7 nucleotides match TRBD2. The CDR3 contains 15 residues. Per the germline V gene, CDR1 is MNHEY and CDR2 is SVGEGT. V was pared by 5 bases and J by 0 bases, with 5 bases of the junction left unmatched. The CDR3 DNA sequence: TGTGCCAGCAGTCTAGCGGACTTTAGCACAGATACGCAGTATTTT. It yields the protein CASSLADFSTDTQYF.

V usage is TRBV15 and J usage is TRBJ2-6; D gene unclear. The CDR3 totals 17 residues. CDR1 and CDR2 from the germline V gene are LNHNV and YYDKDF (reference sequence). The ends were cut back, 3 bases at V and 0 bases at J, with 12 bases in the middle. CDR3 DNA: TGTGCCACCAGCAGGGTGGACGGAAACTCTGGGGCCAACGTCCTGACTTTC. It codes for CATSRVDGNSGANVLTF.

The chain uses TRBV7-9 and TRBJ1-5; D unresolved. Trimming cost V 5 bases and J 7 bases, with 9 bases left between them. The CDR3 runs to 12 residues. In germline, CDR1 is SEHNR, CDR2 FQNEAQ (reference sequence). CDR3 DNA sequence: TGTGCCAGCAGCCTCCCTTCACAGCCCCAGCATTTT. Translated: CASSLPSQPQHF.